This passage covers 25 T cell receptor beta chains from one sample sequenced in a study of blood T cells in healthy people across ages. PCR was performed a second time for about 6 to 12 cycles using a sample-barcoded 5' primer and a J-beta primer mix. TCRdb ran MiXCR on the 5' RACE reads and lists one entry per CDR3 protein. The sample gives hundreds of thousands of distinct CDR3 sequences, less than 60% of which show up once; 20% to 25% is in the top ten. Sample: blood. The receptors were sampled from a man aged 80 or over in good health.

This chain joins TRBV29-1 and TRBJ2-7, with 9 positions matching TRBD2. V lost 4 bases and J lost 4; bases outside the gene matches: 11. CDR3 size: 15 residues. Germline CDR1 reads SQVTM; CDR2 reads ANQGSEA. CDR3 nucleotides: TGCAGCGTTGGCTTGGCTAGCGGGACACATTACGAGCAGTACTTC. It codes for CSVGLASGTHYEQYF.

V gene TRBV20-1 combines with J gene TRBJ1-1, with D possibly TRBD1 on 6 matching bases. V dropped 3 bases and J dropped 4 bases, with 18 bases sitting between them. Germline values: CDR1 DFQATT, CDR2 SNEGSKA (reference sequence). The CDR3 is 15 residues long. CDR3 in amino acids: CSASGQPIRGTEAFF. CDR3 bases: TGCAGTGCTAGTGGACAGCCAATACGGGGCACTGAAGCTTTCTTT.

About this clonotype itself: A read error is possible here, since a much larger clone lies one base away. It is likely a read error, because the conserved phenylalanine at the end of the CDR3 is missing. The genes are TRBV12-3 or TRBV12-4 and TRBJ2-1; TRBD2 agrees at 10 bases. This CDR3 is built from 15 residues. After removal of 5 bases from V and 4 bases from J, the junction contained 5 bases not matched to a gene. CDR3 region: CASSRTTSGYNEQFS. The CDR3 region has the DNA TGTGCCAGCAGTAGGACGACTAGCGGGTACAATGAGCAGTTCTCC.

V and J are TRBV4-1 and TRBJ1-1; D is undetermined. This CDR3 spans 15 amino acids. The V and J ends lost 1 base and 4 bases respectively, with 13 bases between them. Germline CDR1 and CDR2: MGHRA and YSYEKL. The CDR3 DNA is TGCGCCAGCAGCCAAGGCCGATTGGTGGGCACTGAAGCTTTCTTT. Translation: CASSQGRLVGTEAFF.

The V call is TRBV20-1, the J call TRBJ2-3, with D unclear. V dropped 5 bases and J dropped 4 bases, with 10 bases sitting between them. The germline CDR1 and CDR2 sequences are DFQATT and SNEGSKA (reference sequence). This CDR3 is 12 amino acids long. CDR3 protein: CSALTPADTQYF. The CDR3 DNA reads TGCAGTGCTTTAACTCCGGCAGATACGCAGTATTTT.

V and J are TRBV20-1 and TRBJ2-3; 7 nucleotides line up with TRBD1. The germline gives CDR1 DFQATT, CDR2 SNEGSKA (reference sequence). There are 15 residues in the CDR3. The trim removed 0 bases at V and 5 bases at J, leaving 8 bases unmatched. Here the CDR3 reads CSARDANRGEDTQYF. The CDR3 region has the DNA TGCAGTGCTAGAGATGCAAACAGGGGAGAAGATACGCAGTATTTT.

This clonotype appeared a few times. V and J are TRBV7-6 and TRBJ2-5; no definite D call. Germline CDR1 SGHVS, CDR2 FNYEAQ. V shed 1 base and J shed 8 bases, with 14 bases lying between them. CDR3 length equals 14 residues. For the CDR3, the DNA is TGTGCCAGCAGCTTAGGGCAGGCGGCCGGAACCCAGTACTTC. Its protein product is CASSLGQAAGTQYF.

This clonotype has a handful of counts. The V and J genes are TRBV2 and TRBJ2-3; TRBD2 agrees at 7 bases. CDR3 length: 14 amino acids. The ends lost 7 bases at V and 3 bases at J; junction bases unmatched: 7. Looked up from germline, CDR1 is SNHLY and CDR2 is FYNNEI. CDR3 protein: CASTRGGSTDTQYF. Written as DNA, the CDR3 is TGTGCCAGCACTCGCGGGGGATCTACAGATACGCAGTATTTT.

This CDR3 is CASGQTSVYGYTF. For the CDR3, the DNA is TGTGCCAGCGGACAGACTTCGGTCTATGGCTACACCTTC. This chain joins TRBV28 and TRBJ1-2; tentatively, D is TRBD1 (6 bases). CDR3 length: 13 amino acids. Deletions cut 8 bases from V and 4 bases from J, with 14 bases between. Germline V gene data show CDR1 as MDHEN and CDR2 as SYDVKM.

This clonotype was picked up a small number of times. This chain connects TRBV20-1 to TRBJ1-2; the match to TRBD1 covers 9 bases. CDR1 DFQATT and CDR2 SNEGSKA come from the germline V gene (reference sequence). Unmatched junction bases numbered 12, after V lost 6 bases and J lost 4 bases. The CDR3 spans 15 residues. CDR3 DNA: TGCAGTGCCGAGGACAGGGGCCTACCTAGCTATGGCTACACCTTC. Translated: CSAEDRGLPSYGYTF.

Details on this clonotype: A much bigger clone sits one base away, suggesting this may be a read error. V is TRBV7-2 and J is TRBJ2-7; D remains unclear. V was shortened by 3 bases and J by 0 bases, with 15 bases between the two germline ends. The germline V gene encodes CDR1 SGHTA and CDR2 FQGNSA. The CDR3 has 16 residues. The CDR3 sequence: CASSFPLDGTSYEQYF. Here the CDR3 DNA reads TGTGCCAGCAGCTTCCCCCTCGACGGCACCTCCTACGAGCAGTACTTC.

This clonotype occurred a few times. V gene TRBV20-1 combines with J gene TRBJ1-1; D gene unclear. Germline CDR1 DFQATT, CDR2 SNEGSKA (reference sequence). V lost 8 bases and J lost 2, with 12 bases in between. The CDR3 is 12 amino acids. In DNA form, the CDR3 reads TGCAGTTCCAATGACGACAACACTGAAGCTTTCTTT. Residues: CSSNDDNTEAFF.

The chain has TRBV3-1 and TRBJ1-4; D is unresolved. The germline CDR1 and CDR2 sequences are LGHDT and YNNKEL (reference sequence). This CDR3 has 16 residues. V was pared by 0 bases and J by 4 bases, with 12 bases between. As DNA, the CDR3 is TGTGCCAGCAGCCAAGACTCTAGGCGGGTTAATGAAAAACTGTTTTTT. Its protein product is CASSQDSRRVNEKLFF.

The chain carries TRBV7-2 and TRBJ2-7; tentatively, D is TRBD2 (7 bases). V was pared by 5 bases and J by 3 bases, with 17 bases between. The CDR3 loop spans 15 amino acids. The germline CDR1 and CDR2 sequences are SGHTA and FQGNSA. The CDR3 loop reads CASSLGGEPGYEQYF. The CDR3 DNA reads TGTGCCAGCAGCCTAGGGGGGGAGCCGGGCTACGAGCAGTACTTC.

DNA for the CDR3: TGTGCCAGCAGCTTAGGAGGGGACAACTATGGCTACACCTTC. It codes for CASSLGGDNYGYTF. The chain has TRBV11-2 and TRBJ1-2, with a weak D call TRBD1 (5 bases). The V and J ends lost 1 base and 2 bases respectively, with 8 bases between them. Looked up from germline, CDR1 is SGHAT and CDR2 is FQNNGV. The CDR3 is made up of 14 amino acids.

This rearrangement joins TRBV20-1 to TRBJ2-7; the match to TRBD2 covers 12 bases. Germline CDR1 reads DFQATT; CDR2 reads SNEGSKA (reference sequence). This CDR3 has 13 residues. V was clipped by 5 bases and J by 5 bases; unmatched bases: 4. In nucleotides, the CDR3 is TGCAGTGCTCCGACTAGCGGGAGTGACGAGCAGTACTTC. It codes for CSAPTSGSDEQYF.

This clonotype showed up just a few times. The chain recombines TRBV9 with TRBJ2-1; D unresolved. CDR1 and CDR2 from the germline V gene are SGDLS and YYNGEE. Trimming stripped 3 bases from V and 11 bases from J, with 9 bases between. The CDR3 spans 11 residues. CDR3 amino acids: CASSAGNKQFF. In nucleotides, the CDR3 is TGTGCCAGCAGCGCGGGCAACAAGCAGTTCTTC.

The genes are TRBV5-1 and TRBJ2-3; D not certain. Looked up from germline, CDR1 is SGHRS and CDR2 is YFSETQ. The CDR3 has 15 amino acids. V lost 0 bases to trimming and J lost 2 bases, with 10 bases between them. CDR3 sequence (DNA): TGCGCCAGCAGCTTGGTCCCGGGTTCCACAGATACGCAGTATTTT. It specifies CASSLVPGSTDTQYF. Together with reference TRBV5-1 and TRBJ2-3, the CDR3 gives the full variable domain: KAGVTQTPRYLIKTRGQQVTLSCSPISGHRSVSWYQQTPGQGLQFLFEYFSETQRNKGNFPGRFSGRQFSNSRSEMNVSTLELGDSALYLCASSLVPGSTDTQYFGPGTRLTVL.

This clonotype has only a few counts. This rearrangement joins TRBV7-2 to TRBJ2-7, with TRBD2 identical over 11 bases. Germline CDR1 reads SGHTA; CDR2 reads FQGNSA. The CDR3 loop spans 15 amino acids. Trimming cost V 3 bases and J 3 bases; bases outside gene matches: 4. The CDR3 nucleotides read TGTGCCAGCAGCTTGGGACTAGCGGACTACTACGAGCAGTACTTC. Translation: CASSLGLADYYEQYF.

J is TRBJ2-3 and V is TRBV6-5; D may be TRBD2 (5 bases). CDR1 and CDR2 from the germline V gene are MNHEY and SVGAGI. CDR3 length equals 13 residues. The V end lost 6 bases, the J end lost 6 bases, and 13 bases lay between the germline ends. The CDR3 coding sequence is TGTGCCAGCAGGCGAGGAGGCTACGATACGCAGTATTTT. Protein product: CASRRGGYDTQYF.

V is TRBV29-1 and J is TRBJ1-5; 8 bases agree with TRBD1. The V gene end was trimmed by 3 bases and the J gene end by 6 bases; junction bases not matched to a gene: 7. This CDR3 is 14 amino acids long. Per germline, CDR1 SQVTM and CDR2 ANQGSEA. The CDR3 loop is CSVDSGGVLQPQHF. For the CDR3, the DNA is TGCAGCGTTGACTCAGGGGGCGTTCTTCAGCCCCAGCATTTT.

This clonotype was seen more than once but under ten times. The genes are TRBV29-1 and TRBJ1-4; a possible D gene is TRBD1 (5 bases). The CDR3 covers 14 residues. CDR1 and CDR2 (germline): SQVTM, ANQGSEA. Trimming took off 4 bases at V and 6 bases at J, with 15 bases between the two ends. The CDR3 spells CSVAVRGAHEKLFF. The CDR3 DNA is TGCAGCGTTGCCGTTCGGGGCGCACATGAAAAACTGTTTTTT.

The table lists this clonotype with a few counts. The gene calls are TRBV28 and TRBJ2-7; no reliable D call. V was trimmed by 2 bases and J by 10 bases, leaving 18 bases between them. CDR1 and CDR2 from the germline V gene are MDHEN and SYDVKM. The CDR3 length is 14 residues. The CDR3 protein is CASSLERSPSRQYF. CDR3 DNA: TGTGCCAGCAGTTTAGAAAGGTCCCCGTCCCGCCAGTACTTC. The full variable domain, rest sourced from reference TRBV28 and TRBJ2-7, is DVKVTQSSRYLVKRTGEKVFLECVQDMDHENMFWYRQDPGLGLRLIYFSYDVKMKEKGDIPEGYSVSREKKERFSLILESASTNQTSMYLCASSLERSPSRQYFGPGTRLTVT.

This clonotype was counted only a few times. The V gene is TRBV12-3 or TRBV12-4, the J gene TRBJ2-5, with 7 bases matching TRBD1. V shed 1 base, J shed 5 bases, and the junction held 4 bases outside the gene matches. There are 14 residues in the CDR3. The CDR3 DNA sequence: TGTGCCAGCAGTTTAGGGGGACAGATGGAGACCCAGTACTTC. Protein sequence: CASSLGGQMETQYF.

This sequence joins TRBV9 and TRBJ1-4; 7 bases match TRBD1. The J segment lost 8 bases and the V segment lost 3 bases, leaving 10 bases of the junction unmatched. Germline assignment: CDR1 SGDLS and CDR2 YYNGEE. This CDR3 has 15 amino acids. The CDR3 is CASSADTGVREKLFF. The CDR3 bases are TGTGCCAGCAGCGCAGATACAGGGGTCCGGGAAAAACTGTTTTTT.